This T cell receptor (beta chain) was identified in a study of blood T cell repertoires in COVID-19. Sequencing used immunoSEQ multiplex PCR; TCRdb keeps in-frame clones, though not all of them. The table has approximately 300,000 clones, 85% to 90% seen once. The TCR was taken from a woman aged 25 to 39 with COVID-19, enrolled during active disease. The sequencing input was peripheral blood.

DNA for the CDR3: TGTGCCAGCAGCTTGGGGGAGGGAAACACTGAAGCTTTCTTT. Residues: CASSLGEGNTEAFF. This chain connects TRBV5-4 to TRBJ1-1; no firm D call. V was pared by 0 bases and J by 2 bases, with 8 bases between. The CDR3 contains 14 residues. Germline assignment: CDR1 SGHNT and CDR2 YYREEE (reference sequence).